This passage covers 3 T cell receptor beta chains from one sample sequenced in a study of neurological immune-mediated disorders. Time point described: longitudinal time-point 3. TCRdb processed the 5' RACE reads anew with MiXCR; each CDR3 protein has one entry. The sample consists of 53,000 or so distinct CDR3 sequences, about 8% of them appearing once. The specimen sequenced was PBMCs. The receptors stem from a woman between 40 and 55 years old in good health.

The V call is TRBV3-1, the J call TRBJ1-4; tentatively, D is TRBD1 (6 bases). Trimming removed 2 bases from V and 7 bases from J, with 14 bases in between. The CDR3 totals 15 residues. The germline V gene has CDR1 LGHDT and CDR2 YNNKEL (reference sequence). The CDR3 loop is CASSQIATGGEKLFF. The CDR3 nucleotides read TGTGCCAGCAGCCAAATTGCGACAGGCGGTGAAAAACTGTTTTTT.

The rearrangement joins TRBV6-2 or TRBV6-3 to TRBJ2-7, with 14 bases identical to TRBD2. CDR1 and CDR2 (germline): MNHEY, SVGEGT. There are 17 residues in the CDR3. Trimming removed 6 bases from V and 9 bases from J; junction bases left unmatched: 16. The CDR3 loop is CASRRAGPGLAGVVQYF. The CDR3 bases are TGTGCCAGCAGACGGGCTGGACCGGGACTAGCGGGAGTAGTGCAGTACTTC.

This clonotype was picked up many times. The chain uses TRBV20-1 and TRBJ2-2; the D gene could be TRBD1 or TRBD2 (5 bases each). Trimming removed 4 bases from V and 1 base from J, with 13 bases in between. Germline V gene sequence: CDR1 DFQATT, CDR2 SNEGSKA (reference sequence). The CDR3 consists of 15 residues. CDR3 nucleotide sequence: TGCAGTGCTATCTCGGGACGGGTGAACACCGGGGAGCTGTTTTTT. This codes for CSAISGRVNTGELFF.